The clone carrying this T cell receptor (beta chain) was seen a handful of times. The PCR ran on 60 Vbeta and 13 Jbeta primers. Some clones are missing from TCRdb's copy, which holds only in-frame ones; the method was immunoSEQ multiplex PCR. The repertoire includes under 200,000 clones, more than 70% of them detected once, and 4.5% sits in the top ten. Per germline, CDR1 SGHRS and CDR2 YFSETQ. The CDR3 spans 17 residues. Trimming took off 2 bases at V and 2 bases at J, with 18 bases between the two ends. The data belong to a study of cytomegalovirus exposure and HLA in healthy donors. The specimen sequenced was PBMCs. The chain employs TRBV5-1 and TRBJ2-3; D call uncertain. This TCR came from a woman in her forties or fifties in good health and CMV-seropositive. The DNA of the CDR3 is TGCGCCAGCAGCTTACGAACTCTCGCCCTTTACACAGATACGCAGTATTTT. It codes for CASSLRTLALYTDTQYF. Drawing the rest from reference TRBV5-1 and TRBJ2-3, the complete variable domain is KAGVTQTPRYLIKTRGQQVTLSCSPISGHRSVSWYQQTPGQGLQFLFEYFSETQRNKGNFPGRFSGRQFSNSRSEMNVSTLELGDSALYLCASSLRTLALYTDTQYFGPGTRLTVL.